Following are 6 T cell receptor beta chains from one sample sequenced in a study of blood T cell repertoires in COVID-19. Assay: immunoSEQ multiplex PCR; the TCRdb copy retains only in-frame clones and omits some. The table records 250,000 or so clones, roughly 89% of them present only once. The sample consisted of PBMCs or T cells enriched from blood (not recorded which). Every receptor here comes from a woman aged 25 to 39 with acute COVID-19.

The count of this clone is one. Given a much more abundant clone one base away, this may be a read error. This CDR3 is also generated by other DNA sequences in the sample. This CDR3 is CASSVTAGNTIYF. CDR3 coding DNA: TGTGCCAGCAGCGTGACAGCAGGAAATACCATATATTTT. The chain links TRBV6-5 to TRBJ1-3; tentative D call: TRBD1 (5 bases). CDR1 and CDR2 (germline): MNHEY, SVGAGI. This CDR3 is 13 amino acids long.

The chain is built from TRBV11-2 and TRBJ2-3, with D unresolved. Germline V CDR1 and CDR2: SGHAT, FQNNGV. The germline V and J ends were trimmed by 0 bases and 4 bases, with 8 bases remaining between them. The CDR3 is made up of 14 amino acids. The CDR3 is CASSLDRSADTQYF. CDR3 in DNA: TGTGCCAGCAGCTTAGATCGTTCTGCAGATACGCAGTATTTT.

The table lists this clone with a count of one. V is TRBV5-6 and J is TRBJ2-7; 12 positions match TRBD1. Germline CDR1 and CDR2: SGHDT and YYEEEE. There are 14 residues in the CDR3. V lost 3 bases to trimming and J lost 4 bases; unmatched junction nucleotides: 2. CDR3 amino acids: CASSSGQGAYEQYF. The CDR3, as DNA: TGTGCCAGCAGCTCGGGACAGGGGGCATACGAGCAGTACTTC.

The chain uses TRBV25-1 and TRBJ1-1; D uncertain. CDR1 MGHDK and CDR2 SYGVNS come from the germline V gene. V lost 1 base to trimming and J lost 3 bases, with 12 bases between them. This CDR3 comprises 15 residues. For the CDR3, the DNA is TGTGCCAGCAGTGAATCAACAGTCGGTTACACTGAAGCTTTCTTT. Protein product: CASSESTVGYTEAFF.

The rearrangement links TRBV5-1 to TRBJ1-3, with D hard to call. The V gene lost 6 bases and the J gene lost 0 bases, with 7 bases spanning the gap. CDR3 length equals 13 residues. Germline V gene sequence: CDR1 SGHRS, CDR2 YFSETQ. The chain's CDR3 is CASTEPSGNTIYF. The DNA of the CDR3 is TGCGCCAGCACGGAGCCCTCTGGAAACACCATATATTTT.

The rearrangement uses TRBV10-3 and TRBJ2-3; D is undetermined. The CDR3 contains 12 residues. V lost 6 bases and J 4 bases, leaving 8 bases between the germline ends. Per germline, CDR1 ENHRY and CDR2 SYGVKD. The CDR3 coding sequence is TGTGCCATCAGAAATCGGGCAGATACGCAGTATTTT. Amino acid sequence: CAIRNRADTQYF.